Presented here are 32 T cell receptor beta chains from one specimen sequenced in a study of T cell changes during pregnancy in multiple sclerosis. Sequenced by immunoSEQ multiplex PCR; TCRdb stores in-frame clones only, minus some. The profile shows 70,000 to 95,000 clones, roughly 94% of them singletons. The sequenced sample was peripheral blood, obtained after pregnancy. All receptors derive from a female donor in good health, enrolled as a control in a pregnancy study.

J is TRBJ2-5 and V is TRBV6-1; 14 bases line up with TRBD2. The CDR3 totals 17 residues. Unmatched junction bases numbered 8, after V lost 4 bases and J lost 4 bases. Germline CDR1 and CDR2: MNHNS and SASEGT. CDR3 coding DNA: TGTGCCAGCAGTGGAGGACTAGCGGGAGGAGTACGAGAGACCCAGTACTTC. This codes for CASSGGLAGGVRETQYF.

This chain uses TRBV6-5 with TRBJ2-7, with a weak D call TRBD2 (6 bases). The CDR3 loop spans 14 amino acids. Germline CDR1 is MNHEY and CDR2 is SVGAGI. Trimming pared 4 bases from V and 0 bases from J, leaving 10 bases between. Here the CDR3 DNA reads TGTGCCAGCAGTTTAGCGGAAAGCTCCTACGAGCAGTACTTC. Translation: CASSLAESSYEQYF.

V is TRBV11-2 and J is TRBJ2-7, with D perhaps matching TRBD1 (6 bases). This CDR3 is 15 amino acids long. Germline-derived CDR1 and CDR2 are SGHAT and FQNNGV. V was shortened by 8 bases and J by 3 bases, with 20 bases between the two germline ends. In DNA form, the CDR3 reads TGTGCCAGCTCCTTCGGCGAGGGGGACCTCTACGAGCAGTACTTC. This codes for CASSFGEGDLYEQYF.

V gene TRBV19 combines with J gene TRBJ1-4; unclear D gene. CDR1 LNHDA and CDR2 SQIVND come from the germline V gene (reference sequence). V lost 4 bases, J lost 7 bases, and 13 bases lay in between. The CDR3 consists of 14 residues. The CDR3 loop is CASSKGGAVEKLFF. The CDR3 DNA reads as TGTGCCAGTAGTAAGGGTGGAGCGGTTGAAAAACTGTTTTTT.

The chain combines TRBV5-1 with TRBJ2-5; 7 bases map to TRBD2. This CDR3 is 15 amino acids long. The V and J ends lost 4 bases and 0 bases, in that order; junction bases with no gene match: 6. The V gene's germline CDR1 is SGHRS and CDR2 YFSETQ. The CDR3 DNA sequence: TGCGCCAGCAGCCCGGGAGGTTCGTACCAAGAGACCCAGTACTTC. Its protein product is CASSPGGSYQETQYF.

The gene calls are TRBV4-1 and TRBJ2-7; 8 bases fit TRBD1. This CDR3 contains 14 residues. Germline assignment: CDR1 MGHRA and CDR2 YSYEKL. V gave up 6 bases and J gave up 4 bases; unmatched junction bases: 8. This CDR3 is CASSADREAYEQYF. The DNA for the CDR3 is TGCGCCAGCAGTGCGGACAGGGAGGCTTACGAGCAGTACTTC.

CDR3 region: CASSQGQGSTDTQYF. CDR3 bases: TGTGCCAGCAGCCAGGGACAGGGGAGCACAGATACGCAGTATTTT. The chain couples TRBV6-1 to TRBJ2-3; 10 positions match TRBD1. This CDR3 comprises 15 residues. After removal of 6 bases from V and 0 bases from J, the junction contained 3 bases not matched to a gene. CDR1 and CDR2 (germline): MNHNS, SASEGT.

The chain recombines TRBV19 with TRBJ2-2, with D unclear. Between the trimmed V and J ends, which lost 3 bases and 0 bases, there was a span of 11 bases. CDR3 size: 16 residues. Germline CDR1 is LNHDA and CDR2 is SQIVND (reference sequence). The CDR3 DNA is TGTGCCAGTAGTATGAGAAGCGTATCGAACACCGGGGAGCTGTTTTTT. Translation: CASSMRSVSNTGELFF. Combining the CDR3 with reference TRBV19 and TRBJ2-2 gives the whole variable domain DGGITQSPKYLFRKEGQNVTLSCEQNLNHDAMYWYRQDPGQGLRLIYYSQIVNDFQKGDIAEGYSVSREKKESFPLTVTSAQKNPTAFYLCASSMRSVSNTGELFFGEGSRLTVL.

The rearrangement links TRBV28 to TRBJ2-2, with 7 bases aligning to TRBD2. Germline assignment: CDR1 MDHEN and CDR2 SYDVKM. The CDR3 is 17 amino acids. V trimming: 6 bases; J trimming: 3 bases; junction bases outside the gene matches: 13. The chain's CDR3 is CASSHPPSGGDTGELFF. The CDR3 nucleotides read TGTGCCAGCAGCCACCCCCCTAGCGGAGGAGACACCGGGGAGCTGTTTTTT.

V is TRBV19 and J is TRBJ1-5, with 9 bases lining up with TRBD1. The CDR3 spans 18 residues. V gave up 4 bases and J gave up 2 bases; unmatched junction bases: 12. Germline-derived CDR1 and CDR2 are LNHDA and SQIVND (reference sequence). CDR3 loop: CASSTARDRGSRNQPQHF. The CDR3 DNA reads as TGTGCCAGTAGTACCGCTCGCGACAGGGGGTCTCGCAATCAGCCCCAGCATTTT.

The count of this clone is one. The genes are TRBV6-6 and TRBJ1-4; a weak D match, TRBD1 (5 bases). V was pared by 2 bases and J by 2 bases, with 9 bases between. The CDR3 covers 15 residues. Germline CDR1 and CDR2: MNHNY and SVGAGI (reference sequence). CDR3 DNA: TGTGCCAGCAGTTACGCTGGGGGGACTAATGAAAAACTGTTTTTT. Protein product: CASSYAGGTNEKLFF.

The chain links TRBV5-1 to TRBJ1-5; no clear D gene. CDR1 and CDR2 (germline): SGHRS, YFSETQ. There are 13 residues in the CDR3. V lost 3 bases and J 7 bases, leaving 11 bases between the germline ends. Here the CDR3 reads CASSSLGRQPQHF. In nucleotides, the CDR3 is TGCGCCAGCAGCTCACTCGGGAGACAGCCCCAGCATTTT.

The chain joins TRBV7-8 to TRBJ1-1, with D perhaps TRBD1 (6 bases). The length of the CDR3 is 18 residues. V was clipped by 1 base and J by 1 base, with 19 bases between them. CDR1 is SGHVS and CDR2 is FQNEAQ in the germline V gene. The CDR3 reads CASSLDSGHFAPNTEAFF. CDR3 coding DNA: TGTGCCAGCAGCTTAGATTCGGGACATTTTGCTCCGAACACTGAAGCTTTCTTT.

The chain couples TRBV5-1 to TRBJ2-3; 7 positions match TRBD2. The CDR3 contains 13 residues. Germline values: CDR1 SGHRS, CDR2 YFSETQ. Germline trimming cut 2 bases from V and 6 bases from J; bases unmatched to any gene: 3. CDR3 residues: CASSFAGGDTQYF. The CDR3 DNA sequence: TGCGCCAGCAGCTTCGCCGGGGGGGATACGCAGTATTTT.

The CDR3 region is CASSYSVIDGSYEQYF. Here the CDR3 DNA reads TGTGCCAGCAGTTACTCGGTAATAGACGGGTCCTACGAGCAGTACTTC. The J gene is TRBJ2-7, the V gene TRBV6-5, with D hard to call. V was shortened by 0 bases and J by 1 base, with 13 bases between the two germline ends. The CDR3 runs to 16 residues. CDR1 is MNHEY and CDR2 is SVGAGI in the germline V gene.

J is TRBJ2-4 and V is TRBV6-1; 8 bases line up with TRBD1. Germline CDR1 is MNHNS and CDR2 is SASEGT. J was trimmed by 3 bases and V by 7 bases; bases with no gene match: 5. This CDR3 contains 14 residues. This chain's CDR3 is CASITGGSKNIQYF. As DNA, the CDR3 is TGTGCCAGCATAACAGGGGGAAGCAAAAACATTCAGTACTTC.

This sequence joins TRBV5-1 and TRBJ2-7; D is possibly TRBD1 (6 bases). From germline, CDR1 is SGHRS and CDR2 YFSETQ. The V end lost 1 base, the J end lost 5 bases, and 10 bases lay between the germline ends. The CDR3 covers 13 residues. This CDR3 is CASSLTGLDEQYF. The CDR3 coding sequence is TGCGCCAGCAGCTTGACAGGGCTCGACGAGCAGTACTTC.

This clone was detected once. V usage is TRBV27 and J usage is TRBJ2-1, with 8 bases fitting TRBD2. CDR1 is MNHEY, CDR2 SMNVEV, per germline (reference sequence). J gave up 5 bases and V 6 bases, and 12 bases lay outside the gene matches. The length of the CDR3 is 16 residues. CDR3 in DNA: TGTGCCAGCAGCGACCGGGGGGGCAGGGGCCACAATGAGCAGTTCTTC. Amino acid sequence: CASSDRGGRGHNEQFF.

The chain links TRBV30 to TRBJ2-3; the match to TRBD2 covers 12 bases. The length of the CDR3 is 17 residues. Germline V gene data show CDR1 as GTSNPN and CDR2 as SVGIG (reference sequence). V trimming: 0 bases; J trimming: 4 bases; junction bases outside the gene matches: 8. CDR3 region: CAWSVRRTSGMPDTQYF. The DNA of the CDR3 is TGTGCCTGGAGTGTAAGGAGGACTAGCGGGATGCCAGATACGCAGTATTTT. The full variable domain, completed using reference TRBV30 and TRBJ2-3, is SQTIHQWPATLVQPVGSPLSLECTVEGTSNPNLYWYRQAAGRGLQLLFYSVGIGQISSEVPQNLSASRPQDRQFILSSKKLLLSDSGFYLCAWSVRRTSGMPDTQYFGPGTRLTVL.

The CDR3 DNA sequence: TGTGCCAGCAGTGAACACGCAGGGGCCTACAATGAGCAGTTCTTC. This translates into CASSEHAGAYNEQFF. The chain has TRBV2 and TRBJ2-1; tentatively, D is TRBD1 (6 bases). Deletions cut 2 bases from V and 2 bases from J, with 10 bases between. Germline V lookup: CDR1 SNHLY, CDR2 FYNNEI. The CDR3 consists of 15 residues.

The chain employs TRBV18 and TRBJ2-1; 11 positions match TRBD2. This CDR3 comprises 16 residues. The trim removed 3 bases at V and 8 bases at J, leaving 9 bases unmatched. The germline V gene encodes CDR1 KGHSH and CDR2 LQKENI. CDR3 DNA: TGTGCCAGCTCACCCCTCGTAGCGGGAGGGCCCCATGAGCAGTTCTTC. Its translation: CASSPLVAGGPHEQFF.

The chain uses TRBV27 and TRBJ1-5, with TRBD1 as a possible D gene (5 bases). The CDR3 extends over 15 amino acids. In germline, CDR1 is MNHEY, CDR2 SMNVEV (reference sequence). The V end lost 6 bases, the J end lost 1 base, and 13 bases lay between the germline ends. The CDR3 DNA follows: TGTGCCAGCAGCCCGGGACTTGTCAGCAATCAGCCCCAGCATTTT. Translated: CASSPGLVSNQPQHF.

The sample holds a few counts of this clone. The chain couples TRBV19 to TRBJ2-6; TRBD1 agrees at 7 bases. The CDR3 has 17 residues. The germline V gene has CDR1 LNHDA and CDR2 SQIVND (reference sequence). Trimming removed 5 bases from V and 3 bases from J; junction bases left unmatched: 10. CDR3 nucleotides: TGTGCCAGTAGTGGTCGGAGACAGGGCGGTGGGGCCAACGTCCTGACTTTC. It specifies CASSGRRQGGGANVLTF.

The V gene is TRBV27, the J gene TRBJ2-7, with a tentative D call TRBD1 (6 bases). The V end lost 6 bases, the J end lost 6 bases, and 18 bases lay between the germline ends. Germline assignment: CDR1 MNHEY and CDR2 SMNVEV (reference sequence). This CDR3 is 14 amino acids long. CDR3 sequence reads: CASSQGQPLSEQYF. The CDR3 DNA follows: TGTGCCAGCAGCCAAGGACAGCCACTCAGCGAGCAGTACTTC.

Here the CDR3 DNA reads TGTGCCAGCAGCTTAGACCCAACAGGGTTTCTGGGCTACACCTTC. Amino acid sequence: CASSLDPTGFLGYTF. The chain has TRBV7-2 and TRBJ1-2; TRBD1 is a possible D gene (6 bases). The V and J ends lost 1 base and 8 bases respectively, with 17 bases between them. Per germline, CDR1 SGHTA and CDR2 FQGNSA. CDR3 length: 15 residues.

The chain links TRBV23-1 to TRBJ1-5; perhaps TRBD1 as D (6 bases). TRBV23-1 is filed as an ORF, its function uncertain. V was pared by 0 bases and J by 1 base, with 16 bases between. This CDR3 comprises 18 residues. The DNA for the CDR3 is TGCGCCAGCAGTCAATCGGGGAAAGGGGGAAAGAGCAATCAGCCCCAGCATTTT. It is translated as CASSQSGKGGKSNQPQHF.

A few counts support this clone. This chain connects TRBV18 to TRBJ2-7; 8 bases fit TRBD1. This CDR3 spans 15 amino acids. V lost 3 bases, J lost 2 bases, and 6 bases stayed unmatched. CDR1 and CDR2 from the germline V gene are KGHSH and LQKENI. The CDR3 sequence: CASSPPGQEAYEQYF. The CDR3 DNA reads TGTGCCAGCTCACCGCCGGGACAGGAGGCCTACGAGCAGTACTTC.

This rearrangement joins TRBV19 to TRBJ1-5; unclear D gene. V lost 7 bases and J 0 bases, leaving 13 bases between the germline ends. The CDR3 runs 15 residues. Per the germline V gene, CDR1 is LNHDA and CDR2 is SQIVND (reference sequence). This CDR3 reads CASKPEPYSNQPQHF. As DNA, the CDR3 is TGTGCCAGTAAGCCCGAGCCCTATAGCAATCAGCCCCAGCATTTT.

This clone appeared a single time. The DNA for the CDR3 is TGCGCCAGCAGCCAAGGGCGGGAGGGCCTAAATGAGCAGTTCTTC. It specifies CASSQGREGLNEQFF. The chain is built from TRBV4-1 and TRBJ2-1, with 9 bases lining up with TRBD2. V lost 1 base to trimming and J lost 7 bases; unmatched junction nucleotides: 5. CDR1 is MGHRA, CDR2 YSYEKL, per germline. The CDR3 consists of 15 residues.

The chain joins TRBV27 to TRBJ1-5; unclear D gene. The V end lost 5 bases, the J end lost 5 bases, and 10 bases lay between the germline ends. Germline V gene sequence: CDR1 MNHEY, CDR2 SMNVEV (reference sequence). This CDR3 has 13 residues. The CDR3 protein is CASSRGVHQPQHF. In DNA, the CDR3 is TGTGCCAGCAGTCGCGGGGTTCATCAGCCCCAGCATTTT.

The V call is TRBV4-1, the J call TRBJ2-5, with unresolved D. The V end was cut by 8 bases, the J end by 2 bases, with 12 bases between. CDR1 is MGHRA, CDR2 YSYEKL, per germline. This CDR3 contains 13 residues. The CDR3, as DNA: TGCGCCAGCTGCCCTACTGCGCAAGAGACCCAGTACTTC. This codes for CASCPTAQETQYF.

This rearrangement joins TRBV7-9 to TRBJ1-4, with 7 bases identical to TRBD1. The germline CDR1 and CDR2 sequences are SEHNR and FQNEAQ (reference sequence). The CDR3 sequence is 14 residues long. Trimming took 3 bases from V and 8 from J; bases not matched to a gene: 6. The chain's CDR3 is CASSFRGTAEKLFF. Written as DNA, the CDR3 is TGTGCCAGCAGCTTTAGAGGGACAGCCGAAAAACTGTTTTTT.